These 17 T cell receptor beta chains were sequenced from one sample in a study of technical replicates of blood from a handful of donors. The repertoire was sequenced with immunoSEQ multiplex PCR; TCRdb's copy has only in-frame clones and lacks some. The sample has around 92,000 clones, nearly 97% seen once; the top ten hold approximately 0.2%. The material sequenced was T cells isolated from PBMCs. Source of these receptors: a human donor in good health.

This clone was counted once. V usage is TRBV5-6 and J usage is TRBJ1-5, with 9 bases identical to TRBD1. The germline CDR1 and CDR2 sequences are SGHDT and YYEEEE. V was clipped by 2 bases and J by 0 bases; unmatched bases: 9. The CDR3 has 18 amino acids. Here the CDR3 DNA reads TGTGCCAGCAGCTTAAACCGGGACAGGGTCTATAGCAATCAGCCCCAGCATTTT. Translation: CASSLNRDRVYSNQPQHF.

This chain connects TRBV7-8 to TRBJ1-4; D is unresolved. There are 14 residues in the CDR3. Germline V gives CDR1 SGHVS, CDR2 FQNEAQ. V dropped 5 bases and J dropped 4 bases, with 11 bases sitting between them. In nucleotides, the CDR3 is TGTGCCAGCAGCCCAACAGCGGGTAATGAAAAACTGTTTTTT. Protein sequence: CASSPTAGNEKLFF.

V and J are TRBV28 and TRBJ2-5; 9 bases line up with TRBD1. This CDR3 has 15 residues. Losses at the gene ends were 2 bases for V and 4 bases for J; bases not matched to a gene: 5. The germline V gene encodes CDR1 MDHEN and CDR2 SYDVKM. CDR3 region: CASSLMGQGPETQYF. The CDR3 DNA reads as TGTGCCAGCAGTTTAATGGGACAGGGCCCAGAGACCCAGTACTTC.

This chain joins TRBV19 and TRBJ1-1; no reliable D call. V gave up 3 bases and J gave up 0 bases, with 5 bases separating them. Germline V gene data show CDR1 as LNHDA and CDR2 as SQIVND (reference sequence). The CDR3 contains 13 residues. As DNA, the CDR3 is TGTGCCAGTAGTATTTATCTGAACACTGAAGCTTTCTTT. Its protein product is CASSIYLNTEAFF.

The V and J genes are TRBV5-4 and TRBJ2-7; 12 bases are shared with TRBD1. Per the germline V gene, CDR1 is SGHNT and CDR2 is YYREEE (reference sequence). The CDR3 spans 16 residues. Losses at the gene ends were 3 bases for V and 2 bases for J; bases not matched to a gene: 6. For the CDR3, the DNA is TGTGCCAGCAGCTCACCGGGACAGGGGGCCACCTACGAGCAGTACTTC. This codes for CASSSPGQGATYEQYF.

The V call is TRBV5-8, the J call TRBJ1-1, with 11 bases identical to TRBD1. V was pared by 5 bases and J by 5 bases, with 5 bases of the junction left unmatched. Germline V gene lookup returns CDR1 SGHTS and CDR2 YDEGEE. The CDR3 sequence is 14 residues long. CDR3 DNA sequence: TGTGCCAGCAGGGACAGGGGGCGTCGGACTGAAGCTTTCTTT. Translation gives CASRDRGRRTEAFF.

The rearrangement joins TRBV6-6 to TRBJ1-3, with TRBD1 identical over 7 bases. V was pared by 4 bases and J by 4 bases, with 7 bases of the junction left unmatched. The germline V gene encodes CDR1 MNHNY and CDR2 SVGAGI (reference sequence). The CDR3 is 15 residues long. DNA of the CDR3: TGTGCCAGCAGTTCCCCCGGGACAGTCGGAAACACCATATATTTT. Protein sequence: CASSSPGTVGNTIYF.

V and J are TRBV5-4 and TRBJ2-5; 12 nucleotides line up with TRBD1. CDR1 is SGHNT and CDR2 is YYREEE in the germline V gene (reference sequence). V gave up 4 bases and J gave up 5 bases; unmatched junction bases: 9. CDR3 size: 16 residues. The CDR3 loop is CASSPPGQGAGETQYF. For the CDR3, the DNA is TGTGCCAGCAGCCCTCCGGGACAGGGGGCTGGGGAGACCCAGTACTTC.

The rearrangement joins TRBV11-2 to TRBJ2-5, with D hard to call. V was trimmed by 5 bases and J by 5 bases, leaving 15 bases between them. The CDR3 sequence is 14 residues long. The germline CDR1 and CDR2 sequences are SGHAT and FQNNGV. The CDR3 DNA reads as TGTGCCAGCAGCCCCTTATCAGGTGGGGAGACCCAGTACTTC. Translation: CASSPLSGGETQYF.

This clone was recorded only once. The chain recombines TRBV4-1 with TRBJ2-7; weak D call: TRBD2 (5 bases). Trimming shortened V by 0 bases and J by 2 bases, and 11 bases separated the two germline ends. The CDR3 consists of 15 residues. From germline, CDR1 is MGHRA and CDR2 YSYEKL. CDR3 in DNA: TGCGCCAGCAGCCAAGAGGCCAGCGGACCCTACGAGCAGTACTTC. Translating it yields CASSQEASGPYEQYF.

The table lists this clone with a count of one. CDR3 sequence reads: CASSLGRSSYEQYF. The CDR3 DNA reads as TGTGCCAGCAGCTTGGGGAGAAGTTCCTACGAGCAGTACTTC. The rearrangement links TRBV5-8 to TRBJ2-7; no clear D gene. Germline values: CDR1 SGHTS, CDR2 YDEGEE. The CDR3 extends over 14 amino acids. The germline V and J ends were trimmed by 0 bases and 1 base, with 8 bases remaining between them.

V usage is TRBV14 and J usage is TRBJ2-3, with a weak D call TRBD2 (6 bases). V lost 5 bases, J lost 1 base, and 10 bases lay in between. CDR1 and CDR2 (germline): SGHDN, FVKESK. The CDR3 has 14 residues. The CDR3 loop is CASSVGGGTDTQYF. CDR3 nucleotide sequence: TGTGCCAGCAGCGTCGGCGGGGGCACAGATACGCAGTATTTT.

CDR3 bases: TGTGCCAGCAGTTTCAGTTCTCAGGGGAGCTACGAGCAGTACTTC. This gives the protein CASSFSSQGSYEQYF. The chain joins TRBV28 to TRBJ2-7; tentative D call: TRBD1 (6 bases). The CDR3 length is 15 residues. With 3 bases removed from V and 3 bases from J, the gap between germline ends came to 15 bases. Germline CDR1 and CDR2: MDHEN and SYDVKM.

With respect to this clone: Different DNA sequences within this sample yield the same CDR3. The chain couples TRBV9 to TRBJ2-2; 9 bases are a match to TRBD2. The CDR3 extends over 16 amino acids. Germline CDR1 and CDR2: SGDLS and YYNGEE. V gave up 0 bases and J gave up 3 bases; unmatched junction bases: 3. The CDR3: CASSVGLAGHTGELFF. The CDR3 region has the DNA TGTGCCAGCAGCGTAGGCCTAGCGGGGCACACCGGGGAGCTGTTTTTT.

The chain links TRBV5-1 to TRBJ2-4; D uncertain. Germline assignment: CDR1 SGHRS and CDR2 YFSETQ. V was pared by 2 bases and J by 0 bases, with 12 bases between. The CDR3 spans 16 residues. This CDR3 reads CASSFDFQLAKNIQYF. CDR3 coding DNA: TGCGCCAGCAGCTTCGACTTCCAGCTAGCCAAAAACATTCAGTACTTC. The full variable domain, in which reference TRBV5-1 and TRBJ2-4 provide the parts outside the CDR3, is KAGVTQTPRYLIKTRGQQVTLSCSPISGHRSVSWYQQTPGQGLQFLFEYFSETQRNKGNFPGRFSGRQFSNSRSEMNVSTLELGDSALYLCASSFDFQLAKNIQYFGAGTRLSVL.

CDR3 in DNA: TGCGCCAGCAGCCAAGCGGAGGTAGGCGGACAGCCCCAGCATTTT. Translated, it gives CASSQAEVGGQPQHF. The chain joins TRBV4-1 to TRBJ1-5; D is unresolved. The germline CDR1 and CDR2 sequences are MGHRA and YSYEKL. V lost 1 base and J lost 7, with 14 bases in between. The CDR3 runs to 15 residues.

The V and J genes are TRBV7-6 and TRBJ2-5, with 10 bases matching TRBD2. V lost 5 bases, J lost 5 bases, and 8 bases stayed unmatched. The CDR3 covers 15 residues. Germline CDR1 is SGHVS and CDR2 is FNYEAQ. Written as DNA, the CDR3 is TGTGCCAGCAGCCCGGGACTAGCGATCGAGGAGACCCAGTACTTC. Amino acids: CASSPGLAIEETQYF.